The next 8 T cell receptor beta chains were all read from a single sample in a study of T cell repertoires in cytomegalovirus infection. One entry per CDR3 protein, called by TCRdb with MiXCR from the reads. The table shows roughly 140,000 distinct CDR3 sequences, with roughly a quarter occurring only once. Sequencing was done on a sample of PBMCs. The receptor set was obtained from a human donor in good health (CMV status not recorded). Some clones in this sample may be carry-over from other donors' samples.

This clonotype was seen at least ten times. The gene calls are TRBV7-2 and TRBJ2-2; TRBD2 is a possible D gene (6 bases). The V gene's germline CDR1 is SGHTA and CDR2 FQGNSA. The CDR3 totals 15 residues. The V end was cut by 1 base, the J end by 7 bases, with 13 bases between. The CDR3 nucleotides read TGTGCCAGCAGCTTAGGCCTAGGGAGGATCGGGGAGCTGTTTTTT. Protein sequence: CASSLGLGRIGELFF.

The chain joins TRBV11-1 to TRBJ2-7, with D perhaps TRBD2 (7 bases). V dropped 2 bases and J dropped 5 bases, with 16 bases sitting between them. The CDR3 has 15 amino acids. In germline, CDR1 is SGHAT, CDR2 FQDESV (reference sequence). CDR3 loop: CASSLNMAGAHEQYF. CDR3 sequence (DNA): TGTGCCAGCAGCTTAAATATGGCGGGGGCCCACGAGCAGTACTTC.

Ten or more counts support this clonotype. The chain combines TRBV7-2 with TRBJ1-4; D is ambiguous. The CDR3 length is 15 residues. Germline-derived CDR1 and CDR2 are SGHTA and FQGNSA. V shed 1 base and J shed 5 bases, with 11 bases lying between them. The CDR3 sequence is CASSLDYSDNEKLFF. The CDR3 region has the DNA TGTGCCAGCAGCTTAGATTACAGTGACAATGAAAAACTGTTTTTT.

This clonotype was counted ten times or more. The chain carries TRBV19 and TRBJ2-6; D uncertain. The CDR3 has 12 residues. Germline-derived CDR1 and CDR2 are LNHDA and SQIVND (reference sequence). Trimming removed 4 bases at V and 4 bases at J, with 2 bases between. For the CDR3, the DNA is TGTGCCAGTAGTACCGGGGCCAACGTCCTGACTTTC. Protein product: CASSTGANVLTF.

The chain links TRBV12-3 or TRBV12-4 to TRBJ2-7; 8 positions match TRBD1. V lost 4 bases to trimming and J lost 2 bases; unmatched junction nucleotides: 4. This CDR3 comprises 14 residues. CDR3: CASSSGQDAYEQYF. As DNA, the CDR3 is TGTGCCAGCAGTTCGGGACAGGACGCCTACGAGCAGTACTTC.

The J gene is TRBJ2-7, the V gene TRBV5-6; D gene ambiguous. CDR1 and CDR2 (germline): SGHDT, YYEEEE. V was pared by 1 base and J by 1 base, with 6 bases between. The CDR3 runs 13 residues. CDR3 sequence: CASSLYNSYEQYF. The CDR3 nucleotides are TGTGCCAGCAGCTTGTACAATTCCTACGAGCAGTACTTC.

The chain joins TRBV7-2 to TRBJ2-7; 15 nucleotides match TRBD2. This CDR3 contains 17 residues. Trimming at V came to 4 bases and at J to 3 bases, leaving 7 bases not matched to a gene. CDR1 is SGHTA and CDR2 is FQGNSA in the germline V gene. CDR3 coding DNA: TGTGCCAGCAGCTCCGGACTAGCGGGGGGGCAATACTACGAGCAGTACTTC. This sequence encodes CASSSGLAGGQYYEQYF.

The sample holds a few counts of this clonotype. The chain carries TRBV28 and TRBJ1-4; D not resolved. Germline V gene lookup returns CDR1 MDHEN and CDR2 SYDVKM. This CDR3 has 12 amino acids. V lost 6 bases and J 6 bases, leaving 8 bases between the germline ends. DNA of the CDR3: TGTGCCAGCAGCCCCCCTCATGAAAAACTGTTTTTT. The encoded protein is CASSPPHEKLFF.